This T cell receptor beta chain comes out of a study of cytotoxic CD8 clonotypes in ibrutinib-treated CLL. At the level of the study: Response specimens were obtained following a median treatment duration of around 12 months, with a range of 6 to 36. Mean values per sample were a few hundred thousand productive templates and around 96,000 productive rearrangements. Regarding the study as a whole: The public clonotypes identified were infrequent and showed contraction or stability on treatment. Clonality rose at ibrutinib response, held steady in sustained remission, and fell toward baseline at progression.

The CDR3 totals 14 residues. Looked up from germline, CDR1 is MNHEY and CDR2 is SVGAGI. The junction had 10 bases not matched to a gene; V was cut back by 6 bases and J by 6 bases. The table lists this clone with a few counts. Its matching antigen is unknown. Profiled with immunoSEQ multiplex PCR; TCRdb holds only in-frame clones, not every one. The sample carries hundreds of thousands of clones, roughly 74% recorded once. The receptor was derived from a human donor with chronic lymphocytic leukemia. This material consisted of PBMCs, taken after 24 months of ibrutinib treatment. V gene TRBV6-5 combines with J gene TRBJ1-2, with TRBD1 matching over 7 bases. CDR3 nucleotides: TGTGCCAGCAGGTTAGCACAGGGGATTCATGGCTACACCTTC. The encoded protein is CASRLAQGIHGYTF.